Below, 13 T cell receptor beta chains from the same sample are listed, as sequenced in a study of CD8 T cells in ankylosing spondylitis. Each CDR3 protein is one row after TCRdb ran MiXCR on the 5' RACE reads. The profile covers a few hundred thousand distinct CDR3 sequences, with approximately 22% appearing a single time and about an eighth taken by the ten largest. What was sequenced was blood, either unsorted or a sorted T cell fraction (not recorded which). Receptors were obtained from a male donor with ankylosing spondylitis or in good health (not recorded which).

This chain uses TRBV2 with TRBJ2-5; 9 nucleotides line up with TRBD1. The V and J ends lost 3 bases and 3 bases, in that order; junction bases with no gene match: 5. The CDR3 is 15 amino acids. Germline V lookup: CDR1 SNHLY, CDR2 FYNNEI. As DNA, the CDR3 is TGTGCCAGCAGTGATTTACGGGACAGGGAAGAGACCCAGTACTTC. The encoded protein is CASSDLRDREETQYF.

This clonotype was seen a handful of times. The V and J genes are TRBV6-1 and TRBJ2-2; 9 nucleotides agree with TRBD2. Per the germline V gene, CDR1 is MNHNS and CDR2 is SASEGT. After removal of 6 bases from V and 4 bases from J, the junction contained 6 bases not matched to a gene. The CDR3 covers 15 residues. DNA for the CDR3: TGTGCCAGCAGCCTGACTAGCGGCATCACCGGGGAGCTGTTTTTT. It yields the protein CASSLTSGITGELFF.

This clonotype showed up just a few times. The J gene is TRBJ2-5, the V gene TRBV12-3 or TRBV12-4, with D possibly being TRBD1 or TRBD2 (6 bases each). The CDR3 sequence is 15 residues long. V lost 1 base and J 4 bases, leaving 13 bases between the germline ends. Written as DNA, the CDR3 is TGTGCCAGCAGTTTAGGTGTCGAGGGGGGAGAGACCCAGTACTTC. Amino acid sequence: CASSLGVEGGETQYF.

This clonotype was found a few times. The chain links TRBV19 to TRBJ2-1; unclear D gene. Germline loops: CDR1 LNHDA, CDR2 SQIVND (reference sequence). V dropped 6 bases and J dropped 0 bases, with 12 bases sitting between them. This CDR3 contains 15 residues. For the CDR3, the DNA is TGTGCCAGTAGGATTTACGGAAGCTCCTACAATGAGCAGTTCTTC. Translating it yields CASRIYGSSYNEQFF.

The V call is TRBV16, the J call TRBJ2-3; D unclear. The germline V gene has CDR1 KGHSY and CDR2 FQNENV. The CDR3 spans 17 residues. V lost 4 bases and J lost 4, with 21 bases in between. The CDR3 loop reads CASSPPGRALSADTQYF. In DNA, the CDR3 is TGTGCCAGCAGCCCACCTGGAAGGGCTCTTTCAGCAGATACGCAGTATTTT.

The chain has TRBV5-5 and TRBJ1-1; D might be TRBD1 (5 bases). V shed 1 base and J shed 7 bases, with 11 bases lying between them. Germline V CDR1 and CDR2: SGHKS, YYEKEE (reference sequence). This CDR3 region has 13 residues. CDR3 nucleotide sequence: TGTGCCAGCAGCTTGTTGGCACAGGATGAAGCTTTCTTT. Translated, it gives CASSLLAQDEAFF.

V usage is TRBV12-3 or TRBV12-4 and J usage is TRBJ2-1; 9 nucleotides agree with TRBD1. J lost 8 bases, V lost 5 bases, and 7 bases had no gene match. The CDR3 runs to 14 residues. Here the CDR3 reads CASSGDRGGDEQFF. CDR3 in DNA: TGTGCCAGCAGTGGAGACAGGGGGGGAGATGAGCAGTTCTTC.

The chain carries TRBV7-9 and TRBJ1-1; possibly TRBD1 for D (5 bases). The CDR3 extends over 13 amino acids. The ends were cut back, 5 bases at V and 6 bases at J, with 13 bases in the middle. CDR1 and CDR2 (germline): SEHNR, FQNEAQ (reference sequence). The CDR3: CASSGTRESEAFF. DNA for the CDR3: TGTGCCAGCAGCGGGACCCGGGAGTCTGAAGCTTTCTTT. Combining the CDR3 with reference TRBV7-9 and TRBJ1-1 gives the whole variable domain DTGVSQNPRHKITKRGQNVTFRCDPISEHNRLYWYRQTLGQGPEFLTYFQNEAQLEKSRLLSDRFSAERPKGSFSTLEIQRTEQGDSAMYLCASSGTRESEAFFGQGTRLTVV.

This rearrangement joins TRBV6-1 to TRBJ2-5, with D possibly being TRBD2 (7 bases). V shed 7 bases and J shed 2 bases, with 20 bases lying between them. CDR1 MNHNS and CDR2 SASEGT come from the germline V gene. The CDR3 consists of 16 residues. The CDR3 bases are TGTGCCAGCACAACCGCGGGGGCCCACTCGCAAGAGACCCAGTACTTC. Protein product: CASTTAGAHSQETQYF.

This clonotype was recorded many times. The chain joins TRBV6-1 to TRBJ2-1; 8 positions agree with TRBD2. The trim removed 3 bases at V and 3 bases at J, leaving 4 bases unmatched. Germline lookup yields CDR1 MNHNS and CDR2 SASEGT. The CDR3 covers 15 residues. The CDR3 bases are TGTGCCAGCAGTGAGAGGAGCGGGGGCTACAATGAGCAGTTCTTC. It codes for CASSERSGGYNEQFF.

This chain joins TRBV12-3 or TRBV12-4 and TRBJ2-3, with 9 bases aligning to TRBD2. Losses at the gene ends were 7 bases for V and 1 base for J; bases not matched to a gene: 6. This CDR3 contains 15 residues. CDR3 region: CASTPRLAGTDTQYF. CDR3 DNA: TGTGCCAGCACCCCAAGACTAGCGGGCACAGATACGCAGTATTTT.

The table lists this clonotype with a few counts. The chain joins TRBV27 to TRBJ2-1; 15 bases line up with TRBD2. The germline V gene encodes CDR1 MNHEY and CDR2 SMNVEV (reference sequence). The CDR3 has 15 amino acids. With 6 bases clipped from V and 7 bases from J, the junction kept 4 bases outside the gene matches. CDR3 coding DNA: TGTGCCAGCAGGGGGGGACTAGCGGGGGGAAATGAGCAGTTCTTC. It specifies CASRGGLAGGNEQFF.

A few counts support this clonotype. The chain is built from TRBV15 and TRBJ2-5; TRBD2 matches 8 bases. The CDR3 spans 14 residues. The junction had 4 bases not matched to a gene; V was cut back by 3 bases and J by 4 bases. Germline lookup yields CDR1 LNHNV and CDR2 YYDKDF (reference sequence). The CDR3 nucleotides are TGTGCCACCAGCAGGGAAAGCGGGGGAGAGACCCAGTACTTC. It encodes CATSRESGGETQYF.